The 28 T cell receptor beta chains below were found in one sample sequenced in a study of prognosis after radiotherapy for stage I lung cancer. TCR beta CDR3 amplification from genomic DNA was performed by two-round multiplex PCR. For every TRBV and TRBJ gene, a specific primer was used in first-round PCR. TCRdb redid the calling of the multiplex PCR reads with MiXCR, one entry per CDR3 protein. The data contain 10,000 to 15,000 distinct CDR3 sequences, 43% of them singletons. The sequenced sample was PBMCs, obtained before or after stereotactic body radiation therapy (not recorded which). The receptors originated from a donor aged 50 or older with non-small cell lung cancer.

This clonotype occurred many times. The V and J genes are TRBV29-1 and TRBJ2-1; D gene ambiguous. Looked up from germline, CDR1 is SQVTM and CDR2 is ANQGSEA. The CDR3 is made up of 11 amino acids. The ends were cut back, 7 bases at V and 5 bases at J, with 9 bases in the middle. CDR3 in amino acids: CSAAYHNEQFF. The DNA of the CDR3 is TGCAGCGCCGCTTACCACAATGAGCAGTTCTTC.

The chain couples TRBV2 to TRBJ1-2, with D tentatively TRBD1 (6 bases). CDR1 and CDR2 from the germline V gene are SNHLY and FYNNEI. The CDR3 contains 16 residues. V was cut by 5 bases and J by 8 bases, with 24 bases left in between. The CDR3 nucleotides read TGTGCCAGCAGTCGGACAGTGGGAGACTCTACTTGGGGCTACACCTTC. It translates to CASSRTVGDSTWGYTF.

This clonotype was seen ten or more times. The chain joins TRBV6-1 to TRBJ2-1; D gene ambiguous. The CDR3 length is 14 residues. Germline V gene data show CDR1 as MNHNS and CDR2 as SASEGT. Trimming cost V 6 bases and J 6 bases, with 15 bases left between them. CDR3 in DNA: TGTGCCAGCAGCAGGTCATCCCTGGGCAATGAGCAGTTCTTC. Its protein product is CASSRSSLGNEQFF.

This clonotype was detected ten times or more. The rearrangement links TRBV6-1 to TRBJ2-4; perhaps D is TRBD1 or TRBD2 (5 bases each). Germline CDR1 MNHNS, CDR2 SASEGT. V lost 5 bases and J 5 bases, leaving 10 bases between the germline ends. The CDR3 loop spans 13 amino acids. The CDR3 reads CASSTRDQNIQYF. Here the CDR3 DNA reads TGTGCCAGCAGTACCCGGGACCAAAACATTCAGTACTTC.

This clonotype came up many times. V usage is TRBV7-2 and J usage is TRBJ1-1; D perhaps matches TRBD1 (5 bases). The CDR3 has 16 amino acids. With 1 base removed from V and 1 base from J, the gap between germline ends came to 13 bases. CDR1 SGHTA and CDR2 FQGNSA come from the germline V gene. The DNA for the CDR3 is TGTGCCAGCAGCTTAGGCGGGACCGTAGGGAACACTGAAGCTTTCTTT. Residues: CASSLGGTVGNTEAFF.

This clonotype ranks as medium-sized. This chain links TRBV6-2 or TRBV6-3 with TRBJ2-5; 10 bases align to TRBD1. The V and J ends lost 9 bases and 3 bases, in that order; junction bases with no gene match: 13. The CDR3 is 16 amino acids. Germline-derived CDR1 and CDR2 are MNHEY and SVGEGT. This CDR3 reads CASESRGQGPEETQYF. CDR3 in DNA: TGTGCCAGTGAGTCCCGGGGACAGGGGCCCGAAGAGACCCAGTACTTC.

This clonotype has just a few counts. This probably arose from a read error, given a far larger clone one base away. V is TRBV6-2 or TRBV6-3 and J is TRBJ2-2, with D perhaps TRBD2 (6 bases). Germline V gene sequence: CDR1 MNHEY, CDR2 SVGEGT. The CDR3 has 19 amino acids. The ends were cut back, 5 bases at V and 4 bases at J, with 26 bases in the middle. CDR3 coding DNA: TGTGCCAGCAGTGAAGTGGCCGGGACTCCACGCGTCCGCACCGGGGAGCTGTTTTTT. It codes for CASSEVAGTPRVRTGELFF.

Many counts were recorded for this clonotype. Here the CDR3 DNA reads TGTGCCAGCGGACTAGCGGGACTCTATGAGCAGTTCTTC. Protein product: CASGLAGLYEQFF. The rearrangement links TRBV6-2 or TRBV6-3 to TRBJ2-1; 12 nucleotides match TRBD2. Germline V CDR1 and CDR2: MNHEY, SVGEGT. V was pared by 8 bases and J by 8 bases, with 4 bases of the junction left unmatched. The CDR3 consists of 13 residues.

Of note for this clonotype: An end of the junction differs from the germline gene, which may be a read error. This chain joins TRBV27 and TRBJ2-2, with D hard to call. CDR3 length: 13 amino acids. Germline CDR1 and CDR2: MNHEY and SMNVEV (reference sequence). This CDR3 reads CASSAGLTWDLFF. The DNA of the CDR3 is TGTGCCAGCAGTGCCGGTCTCACCTGGGATCTGTTTTTT.

In its sample, this clonotype ranks as medium-sized. The rearrangement joins TRBV19 to TRBJ1-2; D is ambiguous. The CDR3 covers 13 residues. Germline lookup yields CDR1 LNHDA and CDR2 SQIVND (reference sequence). The V end was cut by 0 bases, the J end by 8 bases, with 10 bases between. The CDR3 DNA reads TGTGCCAGTAGTATAGACCCGTCTAGAGGCTACACCTTC. Its protein is CASSIDPSRGYTF. Full variable domain (missing parts from reference TRBV19 and TRBJ1-2): DGGITQSPKYLFRKEGQNVTLSCEQNLNHDAMYWYRQDPGQGLRLIYYSQIVNDFQKGDIAEGYSVSREKKESFPLTVTSAQKNPTAFYLCASSIDPSRGYTFGSGTRLTVV.

About this clonotype itself: The likely explanation is a read error, given a far larger clone one base away. The chain recombines TRBV6-7 with TRBJ1-2; 9 bases match TRBD1. TRBV6-7 carries the ORF label, with uncertain function. V lost 4 bases to trimming and J lost 6 bases; unmatched junction nucleotides: 3. The CDR3 loop spans 13 amino acids. The chain's CDR3 is CASSFGTGNGYTF. The CDR3 DNA is TGTGCCAGCAGTTTCGGGACAGGGAATGGCTACACCTTC.

This clonotype has at least ten counts. V gene TRBV28 combines with J gene TRBJ2-3; 14 bases match TRBD2. Germline-derived CDR1 and CDR2 are MDHEN and SYDVKM. The CDR3 covers 18 residues. The V and J ends lost 4 bases and 3 bases, in that order; junction bases with no gene match: 9. Here the CDR3 DNA reads TGTGCCAGCAGTTCCCGGGGGACTAGCGGGAGTTTGACAGATACGCAGTATTTT. This codes for CASSSRGTSGSLTDTQYF.

In its sample, this clonotype is large. The V call is TRBV6-5, the J call TRBJ2-3; TRBD2 aligns across 11 bases. The trim removed 4 bases at V and 2 bases at J, leaving 11 bases unmatched. CDR1 is MNHEY and CDR2 is SVGAGI in the germline V gene. This CDR3 region has 18 residues. The CDR3 reads CASSSAIFSGGDTDTQYF. In DNA form, the CDR3 reads TGTGCCAGCAGTTCAGCCATCTTTAGCGGGGGGGACACAGATACGCAGTATTTT.

This rearrangement joins TRBV5-1 to TRBJ1-2; D perhaps matches TRBD1 (5 bases). V shed 0 bases and J shed 0 bases, with 12 bases lying between them. The CDR3 contains 16 residues. Germline V gene data show CDR1 as SGHRS and CDR2 as YFSETQ. The CDR3 DNA sequence: TGCGCCAGCAGCTTGGGTGGGGCAGAAGCTAACTATGGCTACACCTTC. This translates into CASSLGGAEANYGYTF.

Within the sample, this clonotype is medium-sized. CDR3 loop: CASSLSTGRYGYTF. CDR3 DNA: TGTGCCAGCAGCTTATCAACAGGGCGTTATGGCTACACCTTC. V is TRBV11-2 and J is TRBJ1-2; D is possibly TRBD1 (6 bases). Per germline, CDR1 SGHAT and CDR2 FQNNGV. Trimming shortened V by 2 bases and J by 5 bases, and 12 bases separated the two germline ends. The CDR3 has 14 residues.

This clonotype was counted at least ten times. The chain couples TRBV14 to TRBJ2-2; TRBD1 is a possible D gene (6 bases). CDR1 and CDR2 (germline): SGHDN, FVKESK. CDR3 length: 15 residues. Trimming took off 4 bases at V and 6 bases at J, with 15 bases between the two ends. The CDR3 bases are TGTGCCAGCAGCCGCCTTGGGGGCAACGCCGGGGAGCTGTTTTTT. Its translation is CASSRLGGNAGELFF.

This clonotype was detected ten times or more. The J gene is TRBJ2-4, the V gene TRBV19; perhaps TRBD1 as D (5 bases). Germline assignment: CDR1 LNHDA and CDR2 SQIVND (reference sequence). The V end was cut by 3 bases, the J end by 6 bases, with 18 bases between. The CDR3 sequence is 16 residues long. CDR3 amino acids: CASSITKGNPGNIQYF. DNA for the CDR3: TGTGCCAGTAGTATTACCAAGGGGAATCCTGGAAACATTCAGTACTTC.

Many counts were recorded for this clonotype. The chain has TRBV20-1 and TRBJ2-5, with D perhaps TRBD1 (5 bases). Germline V gene lookup returns CDR1 DFQATT and CDR2 SNEGSKA (reference sequence). Deletions cut 0 bases from V and 5 bases from J, with 16 bases between. CDR3 size: 15 residues. CDR3 sequence reads: CSARDSSRGLETQYF. The DNA for the CDR3 is TGCAGTGCTAGAGATTCCTCAAGGGGCCTGGAGACCCAGTACTTC.

Ten or more counts support this clonotype. This sequence joins TRBV5-4 and TRBJ2-2, with 13 bases matching TRBD2. Trimming took 4 bases from V and 2 from J; bases not matched to a gene: 8. In germline, CDR1 is SGHNT, CDR2 YYREEE (reference sequence). CDR3 length: 18 amino acids. CDR3 protein: CASSRPGLAGANTGELFF. CDR3 nucleotide sequence: TGTGCCAGCAGCCGCCCCGGACTAGCGGGGGCAAACACCGGGGAGCTGTTTTTT.

There are many counts of this clonotype. The J gene is TRBJ2-5, the V gene TRBV12-3 or TRBV12-4; perhaps TRBD2 as D (5 bases). Trimming pared 3 bases from V and 7 bases from J, leaving 9 bases between. This CDR3 comprises 12 residues. CDR3 nucleotides: TGTGCCAGCAGTTTCGAGGGTAGGACCCAGTACTTC. This gives the protein CASSFEGRTQYF.

This clonotype was found many times. This chain links TRBV4-3 with TRBJ2-2; D call uncertain. CDR3 length: 15 residues. Between the trimmed V and J ends, which lost 6 bases and 2 bases, there was a span of 13 bases. Germline V gene data show CDR1 as LGHNA and CDR2 as YSLEER. In DNA form, the CDR3 reads TGCGCCAGCAGGGTATCGACAACCAACACCGGGGAGCTGTTTTTT. It translates to CASRVSTTNTGELFF.

This clonotype was counted only a few times. This clone may be a read error of a much larger clone one base away. V gene TRBV18 combines with J gene TRBJ2-7; D gene ambiguous. Germline lookup yields CDR1 KGHSH and CDR2 LQKENI. There are 15 residues in the CDR3. The chain's CDR3 is CASPPLRLGRREQYF. The CDR3 DNA sequence: TGTGCCAGCCCACCGCTGAGGCTAGGAAGGCGCGAGCAGTACTTC.

The chain has TRBV27 and TRBJ2-1, with D unresolved. This CDR3 is 17 amino acids long. Trimming removed 3 bases from V and 3 bases from J, with 18 bases in between. The V gene's germline CDR1 is MNHEY and CDR2 SMNVEV (reference sequence). CDR3 nucleotide sequence: TGTGCCAGCAGTTTCTCCTCTGGGAACCCGGTCTACAATGAGCAGTTCTTC. This encodes CASSFSSGNPVYNEQFF.

With regard to this clonotype: With a far larger clone one base away, a read error is the likely cause. The rearrangement joins TRBV6-2 or TRBV6-3 to TRBJ1-6; D is ambiguous. Gene TRBJ1-1 matches the end of the DNA better, so the J call may be wrong. Germline V lookup: CDR1 MNHEY, CDR2 SVGEGT. There are 16 residues in the CDR3. The CDR3 reads CASSLILKPHRREAFF. The CDR3 DNA sequence: TGTGCCAGCAGTCTCATACTAAAGCCCCACCGTAGGGAAGCTTTCTTT.

The chain is built from TRBV7-2 and TRBJ1-6; D unclear. The CDR3 has 13 amino acids. From germline, CDR1 is SGHTA and CDR2 FQGNSA. V was pared by 5 bases and J by 7 bases, with 9 bases between. DNA of the CDR3: TGTGCCAGCAGCCCGCAGTGGAATTCACCCCTCCACTTT. It codes for CASSPQWNSPLHF. The variable domain in full, with the rest retrieved from reference TRBV7-2 and TRBJ1-6, is GAGVSQSPSNKVTEKGKDVELRCDPISGHTALYWYRQSLGQGLEFLIYFQGNSAPDKSGLPSDRFSAERTGGSVSTLTIQRTQQEDSAVYLCASSPQWNSPLHFGNGTRLTVT.

This clonotype rates as medium-sized. The chain couples TRBV11-3 to TRBJ1-2; D might be TRBD1 (5 bases). This CDR3 is 17 amino acids long. Trimming left V 4 bases short and J 8 bases short, with 26 bases between. Germline CDR1 is SGHNT and CDR2 is YENEEA. This CDR3 reads CASSSRPPGRLKWGYTF. DNA for the CDR3: TGTGCCAGCAGCTCCCGCCCCCCGGGACGCCTAAAGTGGGGCTACACCTTC.

The chain couples TRBV24-1 to TRBJ1-2; D is possibly TRBD1 (6 bases). This CDR3 has 17 residues. V lost 0 bases and J 1 base, leaving 14 bases between the germline ends. CDR1 is KGHDR and CDR2 is SFDVKD in the germline V gene. The CDR3 nucleotides are TGTGCCACCAGTGATTTGGGTTATACAGGGATTAACTATGGCTACACCTTC. It encodes CATSDLGYTGINYGYTF.

Many counts were recorded for this clonotype. V and J are TRBV7-8 and TRBJ2-7, with 7 bases lining up with TRBD2. The CDR3 extends over 14 amino acids. Germline V gene data show CDR1 as SGHVS and CDR2 as FQNEAQ. V trimming: 3 bases; J trimming: 5 bases; junction bases outside the gene matches: 7. The CDR3 sequence is CASSFTRLADEQYF. CDR3 DNA sequence: TGTGCCAGCAGCTTCACGCGGCTAGCGGACGAGCAGTACTTC.